This T cell receptor beta chain was identified during a study of blood T cells in healthy people across ages. This clonotype has only a few counts. Through a sample-barcoded 5' primer and a J-beta primer mix, a second PCR was run for roughly 7 to 12 cycles. TCRdb re-analysed the 5' RACE reads in MiXCR, keeping a single row per CDR3 protein. The sample carries some 1.6 million distinct CDR3 sequences, around 35% recorded once. V was pared by 4 bases and J by 7 bases, with 23 bases between. This CDR3 comprises 16 residues. CDR1 is SGHDT and CDR2 is YYEEEE in the germline V gene. V is TRBV5-6 and J is TRBJ1-1, with a tentative D call TRBD1 (6 bases). The sample comprised blood. This sequence originates from a woman in her thirties in good health. Here the CDR3 DNA reads TGTGCCAGCAGCAGGAGGACAGAGCGGGTAAAAGGTGAAGCTTTCTTT. It codes for CASSRRTERVKGEAFF. Full variable domain (missing parts from reference TRBV5-6 and TRBJ1-1): DAGVTQSPTHLIKTRGQQVTLRCSPKSGHDTVSWYQQALGQGPQFIFQYYEEEERQRGNFPDRFSGHQFPNYSSELNVNALLLGDSALYLCASSRRTERVKGEAFFGQGTRLTVV.